This entry concerns a single TCR beta chain. This entry is derived from a study of blood T cell repertoires in COVID-19. Study at large: Sites across the United States, Italy and Spain contributed samples from acute and convalescent COVID-19.

The table came from immunoSEQ multiplex PCR; TCRdb's copy has only in-frame clones and leaves some out. In the table there are 100,000 to 150,000 clones, 88% of which are singletons. Looked up from germline, CDR1 is SGHTA and CDR2 is FQGNSA. V was cut by 3 bases and J by 7 bases, with 13 bases left in between. This CDR3 has 15 residues. The rearrangement uses TRBV7-2 and TRBJ1-6; D not resolved. The sequenced material came from peripheral blood. The sequence was collected from a man in his fifties with acute or convalescent COVID-19. The CDR3 DNA reads as TGTGCCAGCAGCTTTTCCGCACAGTCGAATTCACCCCTCCACTTT. It codes for CASSFSAQSNSPLHF.